The present TCR beta chain was sequenced within a study of a mutant IDH1 vaccine in newly diagnosed glioma. Looking at the study overall: Treatment recipients were approximately 62% male and about 40% female, and their mean age was around 40 years.

Germline CDR1 SGDLS, CDR2 YYNGEE. V was cut by 4 bases and J by 2 bases, with 11 bases left in between. The CDR3 extends over 14 amino acids. Clones were read by immunoSEQ multiplex PCR, and TCRdb kept only the in-frame ones, dropping some. The table lists tens of thousands of clones, roughly 78% of them singletons. The time point: week 23, last vaccination. Vaccine doses each comprised 300 ug of mutant IDH1 20-mer peptide, with topical imiquimod. Overall study results and limits: Among all patients, vaccine-induced immune responses occurred in 85% to 95%.

On this clone itself: The target antigen is unknown.

This sequence originates from a man aged 25-40 years with glioma. The sample here was PBMCs, taken from a glioma patient whose treatment included an IDH1 peptide vaccine. V usage is TRBV9 and J usage is TRBJ2-3; no clear D gene. This CDR3 is CASSTKSTTDTQYF. Written as DNA, the CDR3 is TGTGCCAGCAGCACTAAATCTACCACAGATACGCAGTATTTT.